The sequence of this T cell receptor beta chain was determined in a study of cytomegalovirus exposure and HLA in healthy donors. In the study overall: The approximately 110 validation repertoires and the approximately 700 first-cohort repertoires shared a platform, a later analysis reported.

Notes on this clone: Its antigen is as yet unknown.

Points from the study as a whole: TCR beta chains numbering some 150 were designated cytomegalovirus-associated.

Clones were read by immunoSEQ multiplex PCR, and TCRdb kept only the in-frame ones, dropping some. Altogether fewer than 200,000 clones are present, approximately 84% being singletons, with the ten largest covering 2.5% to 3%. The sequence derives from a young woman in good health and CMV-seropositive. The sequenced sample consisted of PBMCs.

The CDR3 sequence is CASSYSRRTGQAFF. Written as DNA, the CDR3 is TGTGCCAGCAGTTACTCGAGACGGACAGGGCAAGCTTTCTTT. This rearrangement joins TRBV6-5 to TRBJ1-1; the match to TRBD1 covers 8 bases. The CDR3 contains 14 residues. CDR1 MNHEY and CDR2 SVGAGI come from the germline V gene. V shed 0 bases, J shed 9 bases, and the junction held 6 bases outside the gene matches.